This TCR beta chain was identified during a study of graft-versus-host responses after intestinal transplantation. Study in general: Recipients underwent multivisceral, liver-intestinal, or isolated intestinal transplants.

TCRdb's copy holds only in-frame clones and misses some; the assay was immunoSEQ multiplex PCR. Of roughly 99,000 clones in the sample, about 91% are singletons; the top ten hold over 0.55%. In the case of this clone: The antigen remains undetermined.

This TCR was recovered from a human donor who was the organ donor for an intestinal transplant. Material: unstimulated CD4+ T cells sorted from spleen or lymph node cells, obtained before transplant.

CDR3 sequence (DNA): TGTGCCAGCAGCTTACTAGCGGGAGGGCCGTATGAGCAGTTCTTC. Protein sequence: CASSLLAGGPYEQFF. The V and J genes are TRBV7-2 and TRBJ2-1; TRBD2 aligns across 12 bases. The germline CDR1 and CDR2 sequences are SGHTA and FQGNSA. Trimming cost V 2 bases and J 8 bases; bases outside gene matches: 4. The CDR3 contains 15 residues.